Each of the 11 T cell receptor beta chains below was sequenced from the same sample in a study of blood T cell repertoires in COVID-19 (dated by TCRdb to the early 2020s). The receptor library was made with the immunoSEQ multiplex PCR assay. In TCRdb, the immuneACCESS table is reduced to in-frame sequences with V and J assigned. These tables do not hold every clone; where another copy was compared, an unresolved V gene accounts for under half, and the others remain unexplained. The sample has roughly 160,000 clones on record, 88% of them singletons. Of the sample, around a quarter falls within the top ten clones. Material: peripheral blood. The source is a man in his sixties with acute or convalescent COVID-19.

The rearrangement links TRBV30 to TRBJ1-5; no definite D call. The CDR3 is made up of 14 amino acids. V lost 2 bases to trimming and J lost 3 bases, with 11 bases between them. Germline values: CDR1 GTSNPN, CDR2 SVGIG (reference sequence). The chain's CDR3 is CAWSPGVNNQPQHF. DNA for the CDR3: TGTGCCTGGAGTCCCGGGGTGAACAATCAGCCCCAGCATTTT.

About this clone itself: An end of the junction differs from the germline gene, which may be a read error. The chain joins TRBV6-5 to TRBJ2-3, with TRBD2 matching over 10 bases. This CDR3 has 13 residues. Germline V gene lookup returns CDR1 MNHEY and CDR2 SVGAGI. CDR3 sequence (DNA): TGTGCCAGCAGTTCCCCCGGACTAGCGGAGGGGCATTTT. Its translation: CASSSPGLAEGHF.

The rearrangement links TRBV6-5 to TRBJ2-3; 7 bases match TRBD2. The V gene end was trimmed by 6 bases and the J gene end by 0 bases; junction bases not matched to a gene: 3. CDR1 and CDR2 (germline): MNHEY, SVGAGI. The CDR3 length is 14 residues. The CDR3 coding sequence is TGTGCCAGCAGGTCTAGCGGTAGCACAGATACGCAGTATTTT. Translation gives CASRSSGSTDTQYF.

This clone was recorded a few times. V gene TRBV5-1 combines with J gene TRBJ1-6; D may be TRBD1 (6 bases). Germline values: CDR1 SGHRS, CDR2 YFSETQ. Trimming left V 0 bases short and J 13 bases short, with 17 bases between. The CDR3 is 15 amino acids. The chain's CDR3 is CASSLDSAGVRPLHF. Here the CDR3 DNA reads TGCGCCAGCAGCTTGGATTCTGCAGGGGTTCGGCCCCTCCACTTT.

The rearrangement uses TRBV7-2 and TRBJ2-3, with 14 bases matching TRBD2. Trimming at V came to 5 bases and at J to 3 bases, leaving 4 bases not matched to a gene. Per the germline V gene, CDR1 is SGHTA and CDR2 is FQGNSA. The CDR3 contains 16 residues. The CDR3 loop is CASSRTSGGTTDTQYF. Here the CDR3 DNA reads TGTGCCAGCAGCCGGACTAGCGGGGGGACTACAGATACGCAGTATTTT.

CDR3 protein: CASGGGRTDTEAFF. The DNA of the CDR3 is TGTGCTAGTGGTGGGGGGAGAACGGACACTGAAGCTTTCTTT. V and J are TRBV12-5 and TRBJ1-1; TRBD1 is a possible D gene (5 bases). V was shortened by 5 bases and J by 3 bases, with 13 bases between the two germline ends. The CDR3 is 14 residues long. Per the germline V gene, CDR1 is LGHNT and CDR2 is FRNRAP.

V is TRBV19 and J is TRBJ2-5; the match to TRBD1 covers 12 bases. Unmatched junction bases numbered 9, after V lost 4 bases and J lost 6 bases. Germline CDR1 LNHDA, CDR2 SQIVND (reference sequence). This CDR3 is 16 amino acids long. In DNA, the CDR3 is TGTGCCAGTAGTACGTCCGGGACAGGGGGCGAAAAGACCCAGTACTTC. It is translated as CASSTSGTGGEKTQYF.

The gene calls are TRBV7-9 and TRBJ1-5, with TRBD1 identical over 8 bases. With V trimmed by 1 base and J by 4 bases, 6 bases remained unmatched. This CDR3 contains 16 residues. Germline CDR1 reads SEHNR; CDR2 reads FQNEAQ (reference sequence). CDR3 nucleotides: TGTGCCAGCAGCTTAGGAGGGACAGGATCTAATCAGCCCCAGCATTTT. It yields the protein CASSLGGTGSNQPQHF.

V usage is TRBV10-3 and J usage is TRBJ1-1; unclear D gene. This CDR3 has 13 amino acids. Germline CDR1 is ENHRY and CDR2 is SYGVKD. Deletions cut 11 bases from V and 7 bases from J, with 20 bases between. The CDR3 DNA reads as TGTGCCCCCCGGGCGGCGGGTACCAATGAAGCTTTCTTT. Translation gives CAPRAAGTNEAFF.

This chain uses TRBV10-1 with TRBJ2-7; D may be TRBD1 (6 bases). V was pared by 0 bases and J by 0 bases, with 9 bases between. The germline gives CDR1 WNHNN, CDR2 SYGVQD (reference sequence). The CDR3 is 15 residues long. The DNA for the CDR3 is TGCGCCAGCAGTGAGTCAACAGGGACCTCCTACGAGCAGTACTTC. It is translated as CASSESTGTSYEQYF.

The J gene is TRBJ2-7, the V gene TRBV5-5, with D unclear. Trimming pared 4 bases from V and 5 bases from J, leaving 10 bases between. Germline-derived CDR1 and CDR2 are SGHKS and YYEKEE (reference sequence). The length of the CDR3 is 12 residues. In DNA form, the CDR3 reads TGTGCCAGCAGCGGCTTCTTTGACGAGCAGTACTTC. This sequence encodes CASSGFFDEQYF.